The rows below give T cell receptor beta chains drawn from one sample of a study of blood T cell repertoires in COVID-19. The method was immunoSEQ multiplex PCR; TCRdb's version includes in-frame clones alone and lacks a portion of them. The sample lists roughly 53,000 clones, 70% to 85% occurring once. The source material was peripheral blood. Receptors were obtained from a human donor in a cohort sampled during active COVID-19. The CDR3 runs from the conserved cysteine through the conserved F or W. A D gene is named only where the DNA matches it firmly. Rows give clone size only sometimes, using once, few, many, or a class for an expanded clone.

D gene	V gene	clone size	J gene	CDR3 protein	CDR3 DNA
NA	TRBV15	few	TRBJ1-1	CATSRDGPGTEAFF	TGTGCCACCAGCAGAGATGGTCCGGGGACTGAAGCTTTCTTT
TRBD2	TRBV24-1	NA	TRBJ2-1	CATSPQVAGGQAEQFF	TGTGCCACCAGTCCCCAAGTAGCGGGAGGCCAGGCCGAGCAGTTCTTC
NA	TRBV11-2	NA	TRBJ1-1	CASSFGGQGRWAFF	TGTGCCAGCAGCTTCGGGGGGCAGGGTAGGTGGGCTTTCTTT
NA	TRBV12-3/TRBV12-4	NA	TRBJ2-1	CASSNIYNEQFF	TGTGCCAGCAGCAACATTTACAATGAGCAGTTCTTC
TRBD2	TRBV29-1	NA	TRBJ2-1	CSVGPLAANEQFF	TGCAGCGTCGGCCCACTAGCGGCCAATGAGCAGTTCTTC
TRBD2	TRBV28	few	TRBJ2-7	CASRSGGLAELRGSYEQYF	TGTGCCAGCAGGTCAGGGGGACTAGCGGAACTGCGGGGGTCCTACGAGCAGTACTTC
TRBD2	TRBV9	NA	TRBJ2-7	CASSVGTSNSYEQYF	TGTGCCAGCAGCGTAGGGACTAGCAACTCCTACGAGCAGTACTTC
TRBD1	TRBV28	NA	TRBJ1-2	CASSSPDRALDYGYTF	TGTGCCAGCAGTTCCCCGGACAGGGCATTAGACTATGGCTACACCTTC
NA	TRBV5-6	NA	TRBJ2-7	CASSRNPGHPSREQYF	TGTGCCAGCAGCCGAAACCCGGGACACCCGAGTCGGGAGCAGTACTTC
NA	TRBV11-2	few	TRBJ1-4	CASSKGSAQGGRNEKLFF	TGTGCCAGCAGCAAAGGTTCGGCGCAGGGTGGAAGGAATGAAAAACTGTTTTTT
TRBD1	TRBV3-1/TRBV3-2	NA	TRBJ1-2	CASRDRANYGYTF	TGTGCCAGCAGGGACAGGGCTAACTATGGCTACACCTTC
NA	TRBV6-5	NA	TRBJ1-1	CASSRPEGARLF	TGTGCCAGCAGTCGTCCTGAGGGTGCTCGGCTCTTT
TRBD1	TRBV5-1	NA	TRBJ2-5	CASSLGGQGLETQYF	TGCGCCAGCAGCTTGGGAGGACAGGGGTTGGAGACCCAGTACTTC
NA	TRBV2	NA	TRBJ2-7	CASTNSRVSEQYF	TGTGCCAGCACAAACTCCCGGGTATCCGAGCAGTACTTC
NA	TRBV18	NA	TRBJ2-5	CASSPLGRGLETQYF	TGTGCCAGCTCACCCCTAGGGCGGGGGCTAGAGACCCAGTACTTC
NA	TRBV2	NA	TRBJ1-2	CASRGDDYGYTF	TGTGCCAGCAGGGGAGACGACTATGGCTACACCTTC
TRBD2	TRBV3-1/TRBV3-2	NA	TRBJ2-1	CASSRTSGTLGPRGNNEQFF	TGTGCCAGCAGCCGTACTAGCGGGACCCTAGGTCCTCGTGGAAACAATGAGCAGTTCTTC
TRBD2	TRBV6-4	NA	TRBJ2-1	CASSEQGLAGANEQFF	TGTGCCAGCAGTGAACAGGGACTAGCGGGGGCCAATGAGCAGTTCTTC
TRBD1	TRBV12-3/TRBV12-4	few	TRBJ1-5	CASCQGAQPQHF	TGTGCCAGCTGTCAGGGGGCTCAGCCCCAGCATTTT
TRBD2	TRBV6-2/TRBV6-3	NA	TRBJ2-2	CASSYSFLSGRASGELFF	TGTGCCAGCAGTTACTCGTTTTTGAGCGGGAGGGCGTCCGGGGAGCTGTTTTTT
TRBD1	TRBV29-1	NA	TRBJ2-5	CSVEHTGTGGGETQYF	TGCAGCGTTGAGCACACCGGGACAGGGGGCGGGGAGACCCAGTACTTC
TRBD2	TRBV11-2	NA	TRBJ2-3	CASSLAGGPGTDTQYF	TGTGCCAGCAGCTTGGCGGGAGGGCCGGGCACAGATACGCAGTATTTT
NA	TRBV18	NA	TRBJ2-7	CASSPGPEGPEQYF	TGTGCCAGCTCACCGGGGCCGGAGGGACCCGAGCAGTACTTC
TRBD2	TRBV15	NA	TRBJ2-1	CATSTTSGYNEQFF	TGTGCCACCAGCACGACTAGCGGCTACAATGAGCAGTTCTTC
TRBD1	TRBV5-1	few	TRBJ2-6	CASSLATGYGANVLTF	TGCGCCAGCAGCTTGGCGACAGGGTATGGGGCCAACGTCCTGACTTTC
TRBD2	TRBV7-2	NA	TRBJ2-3	CASGAGGTDTQYF	TGTGCCAGTGGGGCGGGGGGCACAGATACGCAGTATTTT
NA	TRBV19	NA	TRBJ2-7	CASSIGYEQYF	TGTGCCAGTAGTATCGGTTACGAGCAGTACTTC
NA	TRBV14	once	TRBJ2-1	CASSQDVLVHEQFF	TGTGCCAGCAGCCAAGATGTTCTAGTTCATGAGCAGTTCTTC
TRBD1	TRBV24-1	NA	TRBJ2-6	CATSETKGQGLNPGANVLTF	TGTGCCACCAGTGAGACTAAGGGACAGGGGCTAAACCCTGGGGCCAACGTCCTGACTTTC
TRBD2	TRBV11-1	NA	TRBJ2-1	CASSSGTRNEQFF	TGTGCCAGCAGCTCCGGGACTAGAAATGAGCAGTTCTTC
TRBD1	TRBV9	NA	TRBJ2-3	CASSPLPGQGTDTQYF	TGTGCCAGCAGCCCCCTCCCAGGACAGGGCACAGATACGCAGTATTTT
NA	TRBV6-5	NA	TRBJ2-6	CASRGVSGANVLTF	TGTGCCAGCAGGGGAGTTTCTGGGGCCAACGTCCTGACTTTC
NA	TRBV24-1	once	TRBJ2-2	CATSDSTGSAGELFF	TGTGCCACCAGTGATTCAACAGGGTCGGCCGGGGAGCTGTTTTTT
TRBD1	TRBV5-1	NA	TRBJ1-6	CASSRTGNSPLHF	TGCGCCAGCAGCCGGACAGGGAATTCACCCCTCCACTTT
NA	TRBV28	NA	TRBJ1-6	CASSLGSFYNSPLHF	TGTGCCAGCAGTTTAGGGAGTTTCTATAATTCACCCCTCCACTTT
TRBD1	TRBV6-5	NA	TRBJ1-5	CASSLDRVGHQPQHF	TGTGCCAGCAGTCTAGACAGGGTGGGTCATCAGCCCCAGCATTTT
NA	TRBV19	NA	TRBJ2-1	CASNPAVGGHNEQFF	TGTGCCAGTAACCCGGCGGTGGGGGGGCACAATGAGCAGTTCTTC
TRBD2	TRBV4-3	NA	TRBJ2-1	CASSQGATSGRGDEQFF	TGCGCCAGCAGCCAAGGGGCGACTAGCGGGAGGGGAGATGAGCAGTTCTTC
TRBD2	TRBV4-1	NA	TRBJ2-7	CASSQSQTSFTYEQYF	TGCGCCAGCAGCCAAAGCCAGACTAGCTTTACCTACGAGCAGTACTTC
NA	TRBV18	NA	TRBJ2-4	CASSPSREVLAKNIQYF	TGTGCCAGCTCACCTTCCCGAGAGGTGCTAGCCAAAAACATTCAGTACTTC
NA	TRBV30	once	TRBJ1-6	CAWKGQFSSPLHF	TGTGCCTGGAAAGGACAGTTCTCTTCACCCCTCCACTTT
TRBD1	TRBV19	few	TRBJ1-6	CASSIVGTDLNSPLHF	TGTGCCAGTAGTATAGTCGGGACAGACCTTAATTCACCCCTCCACTTT